Shown below are 5 T cell receptor beta chains from a single sample sequenced in a study of shared clonotypes between healthy human individuals. Profiling relied on immunoSEQ multiplex PCR, and the TCRdb table lists in-frame clones only, not all of them. The table shows 950,000 to 1,100,000 clones, with around 74% occurring only once. Source material: memory CD4+ T cells sorted from blood. The subset here: CD45RA-negative fraction. The receptors were sampled from a man between 18 and 29 years old in good health.

This clone has a handful of counts. This chain joins TRBV19 and TRBJ1-4; 11 bases are shared with TRBD1. Germline assignment: CDR1 LNHDA and CDR2 SQIVND (reference sequence). J was trimmed by 7 bases and V by 4 bases; bases with no gene match: 5. The CDR3 is made up of 15 amino acids. The CDR3 nucleotides are TGTGCCAGTAGTACTAGGACAGGGGGCACTGAAAAACTGTTTTTT. Translated: CASSTRTGGTEKLFF.

Comment on this clone: Additional DNA sequences in this sample encode the identical CDR3. The CDR3 DNA sequence: TGCGCCAGCAGCTTGGCAGGACAGGGGTATTCACCCCTCCACTTT. Translation: CASSLAGQGYSPLHF. V usage is TRBV5-1 and J usage is TRBJ1-6; 9 positions match TRBD1. CDR3 length: 15 residues. Unmatched junction bases numbered 3, after V lost 0 bases and J lost 8 bases. Germline CDR1 SGHRS, CDR2 YFSETQ.

This chain links TRBV20-1 with TRBJ2-7, with 9 bases identical to TRBD1. This CDR3 has 11 amino acids. Germline trimming cut 2 bases from V and 9 bases from J; bases unmatched to any gene: 2. Germline-derived CDR1 and CDR2 are DFQATT and SNEGSKA (reference sequence). The DNA of the CDR3 is TGCAGTGCTAGATGGACAGGGGCGCAGTACTTC. Its translation: CSARWTGAQYF.

The chain is built from TRBV19 and TRBJ2-4; D is uncertain. The CDR3 sequence is 13 residues long. The germline CDR1 and CDR2 sequences are LNHDA and SQIVND (reference sequence). Between the trimmed V and J ends, which lost 4 bases and 8 bases, there was a span of 12 bases. CDR3 residues: CASSTDGVDIQYF. CDR3 in DNA: TGTGCCAGTAGTACGGATGGCGTAGACATTCAGTACTTC.

This clone was picked up a small number of times. The DNA for the CDR3 is TGCAGCGCTGACAGGGATTTGAACACTGAAGCTTTCTTT. Its protein is CSADRDLNTEAFF. This chain uses TRBV29-1 with TRBJ1-1; the match to TRBD1 covers 7 bases. Germline V gives CDR1 SQVTM, CDR2 ANQGSEA. J lost 0 bases, V lost 7 bases, and 5 bases had no gene match. This CDR3 contains 13 residues. Full variable domain (missing parts from reference TRBV29-1 and TRBJ1-1): SAVISQKPSRDICQRGTSLTIQCQVDSQVTMMFWYRQQPGQSLTLIATANQGSEATYESGFVIDKFPISRPNLTFSTLTVSNMSPEDSSIYLCSADRDLNTEAFFGQGTRLTVV.